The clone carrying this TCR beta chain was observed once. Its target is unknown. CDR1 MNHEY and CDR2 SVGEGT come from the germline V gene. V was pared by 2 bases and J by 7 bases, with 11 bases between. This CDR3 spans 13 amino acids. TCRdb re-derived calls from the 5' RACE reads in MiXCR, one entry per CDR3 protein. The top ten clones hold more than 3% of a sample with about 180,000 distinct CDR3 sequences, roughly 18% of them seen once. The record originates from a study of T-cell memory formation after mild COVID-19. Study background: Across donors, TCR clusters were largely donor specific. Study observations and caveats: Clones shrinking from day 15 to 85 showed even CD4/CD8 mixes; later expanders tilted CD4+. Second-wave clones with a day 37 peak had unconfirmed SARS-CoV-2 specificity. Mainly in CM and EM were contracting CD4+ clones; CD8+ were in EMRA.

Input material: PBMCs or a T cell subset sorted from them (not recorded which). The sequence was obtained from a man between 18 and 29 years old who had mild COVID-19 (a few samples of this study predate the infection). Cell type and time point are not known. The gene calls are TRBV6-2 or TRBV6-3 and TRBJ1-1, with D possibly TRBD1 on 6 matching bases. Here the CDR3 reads CASSYARGSEAFF. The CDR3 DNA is TGTGCCAGCAGTTACGCCAGGGGAAGTGAAGCTTTCTTT.